Sequencing of this T cell receptor (beta chain) was carried out in a study of neoadjuvant anti-PD-1 for oral cavity cancer. Study as a whole: Around day 43, patients without progression received a fourth nivolumab dose before surgery.

The data were produced by immunoSEQ multiplex PCR, yet TCRdb's version contains in-frame clones alone and is incomplete. This table holds some 15,000 clones, around two thirds found once. This clone was observed a single time. What it recognizes is unknown. Overall study findings and caveats: Pretreatment Treg/Th17 ratio correlated inversely with post-treatment tumor clonality. Post-nivolumab, blood T cell clonality was significantly elevated in non-responders.

CDR3 size: 15 residues. Germline CDR1 SGHVS, CDR2 FNYEAQ. Trimming left V 1 base short and J 7 bases short, with 16 bases between. The chain has TRBV7-6 and TRBJ1-2, with no clear D. The TCR comes from a person between 35 and 79 years old with oral cavity squamous cell carcinoma. The sequencing used PBMCs, collected before nivolumab (anti-PD-1) treatment. The CDR3: CASSLEVGSFGGYTF. CDR3 in DNA: TGTGCCAGCAGCTTAGAGGTCGGTTCATTCGGTGGCTACACCTTC.